The 6 T cell receptor beta chains in this list originate from one sample, sequenced in a study of naive and memory T cell subsets. The beta constant-region primer was an equimolar mix of two oligonucleotides covering TRBC1 and TRBC2. Four rounds of PCR amplified the ligated cDNA using nested alpha and beta constant-region primers plus SP2. TCRdb re-called the UMI-ligation and nested PCR reads with MiXCR, one entry per CDR3 protein. The sample includes about 140,000 distinct CDR3 sequences, more than 15% of them seen just once. Study-wide points: A few larger clonotypes appeared in naive repertoires, especially CD8, possibly memory cells re-expressing CD45RA.

No antigen has been assigned to these receptors. The sequenced sample consisted of naive CD8+ T cells from blood. All receptors derive from a human donor in good health.

The chain employs TRBV6-5 and TRBJ2-1, with TRBD1 as a possible D gene (6 bases). CDR1 is MNHEY, CDR2 SVGAGI, per germline. The length of the CDR3 is 12 residues. V was cut by 5 bases and J by 9 bases, with 11 bases left in between. The CDR3 bases are TGTGCCAGCAGTCTGGGGACATCTGAGCAGTTCTTC. Protein: CASSLGTSEQFF.

The chain recombines TRBV6-5 with TRBJ1-2, with TRBD1 matching 10 bases. The CDR3 runs to 13 residues. V shed 6 bases, J shed 8 bases, and the junction held 6 bases outside the gene matches. CDR1 MNHEY and CDR2 SVGAGI come from the germline V gene. The CDR3: CASSNDRGQGYTF. CDR3 DNA: TGTGCCAGCAGCAATGACAGGGGGCAAGGCTACACCTTC.

This clonotype turned up a few times. The chain combines TRBV20-1 with TRBJ1-1, with D unclear. Trimming removed 2 bases at V and 1 base at J, with 5 bases between. The germline CDR1 and CDR2 sequences are DFQATT and SNEGSKA (reference sequence). CDR3 length equals 12 residues. CDR3: CSARQPNTEAFF. CDR3 in DNA: TGCAGTGCTAGACAGCCGAACACTGAAGCTTTCTTT.

Written as DNA, the CDR3 is TGCAGCGTTGAAGATAGGTACAGACCCTACGAGCAGTACTTC. Translation gives CSVEDRYRPYEQYF. The chain links TRBV29-1 to TRBJ2-7; D is unresolved. Trimming left V 0 bases short and J 2 bases short, with 11 bases between. The CDR3 spans 14 residues. CDR1 and CDR2 (germline): SQVTM, ANQGSEA.

J is TRBJ1-1 and V is TRBV25-1, with no clear D. This CDR3 has 17 amino acids. The germline CDR1 and CDR2 sequences are MGHDK and SYGVNS. The V end lost 6 bases, the J end lost 1 base, and 21 bases lay between the germline ends. CDR3 protein: CASSPQARESSNTEAFF. Written as DNA, the CDR3 is TGTGCCAGCAGCCCCCAGGCTAGGGAATCATCGAACACTGAAGCTTTCTTT.

This clonotype turned up a few times. The chain employs TRBV29-1 and TRBJ2-4, with D perhaps TRBD1 (5 bases). The CDR3 has 17 residues. V lost 0 bases to trimming and J lost 0 bases, with 15 bases between them. Germline V gives CDR1 SQVTM, CDR2 ANQGSEA. CDR3 sequence (DNA): TGCAGCGTTGAAGATCGTACAGGCAGACTAGCCAAAAACATTCAGTACTTC. It translates to CSVEDRTGRLAKNIQYF.